This is a list of T cell receptor beta chains from one sample in a study of T cell responses to AZD1222 COVID-19 vaccine. Assay: immunoSEQ multiplex PCR; the TCRdb copy retains only in-frame clones and omits some. The table lists some 110,000 clones, 86% of them singletons. The sequences come from peripheral blood, collected 28 days after the second AZD1222 dose. The receptors were sampled from an adult who received the AZD1222 COVID-19 vaccine. Both conserved end residues are part of each CDR3. A D gene is named only where the DNA matches it firmly. Only some rows state a clone size, as once, few, many or a class for expanded clones.

d_gene	v_gene	abundance	j_gene	CDR3aa	CDR3nt
TRBD2	TRBV7-9	-	TRBJ2-1	CASSRLSGGAHEQFF	TGTGCCAGCAGCCGTCTTAGCGGGGGGGCCCATGAGCAGTTCTTC
-	TRBV21-1	-	TRBJ2-7	CARAVDQYEQYF	TGTGCCAGAGCCGTTGACCAATACGAGCAGTACTTC
TRBD1	TRBV4-1	-	TRBJ1-4	CASSQNRGVPKNEKLFF	TGCGCCAGCAGCCAGAACAGGGGGGTCCCAAAAAATGAAAAACTGTTTTTT
-	TRBV19	once	TRBJ2-1	CASSMIQGRSYNEQFF	TGTGCCAGTAGTATGATACAGGGCCGCTCCTACAATGAGCAGTTCTTC
-	TRBV28	-	TRBJ1-1	CASSLGGMNTEAFF	TGTGCCAGCAGTTTAGGGGGAATGAACACTGAAGCTTTCTTT
TRBD2	TRBV2	-	TRBJ2-1	CASSTRREGTSYNEQFF	TGTGCCAGCAGTACGAGGCGGGAGGGCACATCCTACAATGAGCAGTTCTTC
-	TRBV6-5	-	TRBJ2-7	CASSPGLAEQYF	TGTGCCAGCAGTCCTGGACTGGCCGAGCAGTACTTC
-	TRBV6-5	-	TRBJ2-1	CASSYSRHNEQFF	TGTGCCAGCAGTTACTCGAGGCACAATGAGCAGTTCTTC
TRBD1	TRBV7-2	-	TRBJ2-7	CASSYGQGSYEQYF	TGTGCCAGCAGCTACGGACAGGGGTCCTACGAGCAGTACTTC
TRBD2	TRBV19	-	TRBJ2-1	CASSSSPGLAAGEQFF	TGTGCCAGTAGTTCCTCTCCTGGGCTAGCGGCCGGTGAGCAGTTCTTC
-	TRBV9	-	TRBJ1-5	CASSVGGDWGNQPQHF	TGTGCCAGCAGCGTAGGTGGGGATTGGGGCAATCAGCCCCAGCATTTT
TRBD1	TRBV6-1	few	TRBJ1-2	CASSEGQGGGGYTF	TGTGCCAGCAGTGAGGGACAGGGGGGAGGTGGCTACACCTTC
-	TRBV15	-	TRBJ2-6	CATSFPRFSGANVLTF	TGTGCCACCAGCTTCCCACGGTTCTCTGGGGCCAACGTCCTGACTTTC
-	TRBV6-2/TRBV6-3	-	TRBJ2-7	CASSFLGTQQYF	TGTGCCAGCAGCTTCCTCGGGACCCAGCAGTACTTC
TRBD1	TRBV5-4	-	TRBJ1-2	CASSLGRDRDHYGYTF	TGTGCCAGCAGCTTGGGCCGGGACAGGGATCACTATGGCTACACCTTC